This T cell receptor beta chain was recorded in a study of PD-1 blockade in classical Hodgkin lymphoma. Here immunoSEQ multiplex PCR was the method, and the copy in TCRdb shows in-frame clones only, minus some. The data hold tens of thousands of clones, with roughly 75% observed a single time. After autologous stem cell transplantation all patients relapsed, and prior brentuximab vedotin exposure differed between cohorts. With 4 bases clipped from V and 9 bases from J, the junction kept 15 bases outside the gene matches. This CDR3 comprises 17 residues. Germline V gives CDR1 LNHDA, CDR2 SQIVND (reference sequence). A note on this clone: Its matching antigen is unknown.

Study findings and constraints: CD4+ but not CD8+ TCR diversity rose significantly by C4D1.

The input for sequencing was peripheral blood mononuclear cells (PBMCs), taken before the second cycle of nivolumab. The rearrangement joins TRBV19 to TRBJ1-6, with 7 bases that match TRBD1. This clonotype was obtained from a human donor with classical Hodgkin lymphoma. This chain's CDR3 is CASSTQPPMTGSSPLHF. CDR3 coding DNA: TGTGCCAGTAGTACTCAACCACCGATGACAGGGAGTTCACCCCTCCACTTT.